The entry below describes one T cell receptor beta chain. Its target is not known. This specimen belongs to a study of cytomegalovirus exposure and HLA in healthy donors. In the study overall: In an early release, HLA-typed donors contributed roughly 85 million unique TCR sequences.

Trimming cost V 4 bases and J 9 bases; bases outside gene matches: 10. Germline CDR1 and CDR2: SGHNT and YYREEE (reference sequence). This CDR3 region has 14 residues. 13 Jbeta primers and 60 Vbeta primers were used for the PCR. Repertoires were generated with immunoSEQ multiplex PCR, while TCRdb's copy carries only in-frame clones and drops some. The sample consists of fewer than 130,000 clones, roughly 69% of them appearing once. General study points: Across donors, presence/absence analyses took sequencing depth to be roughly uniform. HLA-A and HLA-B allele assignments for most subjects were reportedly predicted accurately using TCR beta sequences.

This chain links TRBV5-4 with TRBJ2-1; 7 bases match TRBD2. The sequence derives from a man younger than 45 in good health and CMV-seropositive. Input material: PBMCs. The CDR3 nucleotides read TGTGCCAGCAGCCGGGTCGGACTAGATCGTGAGCAGTTCTTC. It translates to CASSRVGLDREQFF.